This T cell receptor beta chain was observed in a study of spatial heterogeneity in lung cancer. As for the study in general: An average of more than ten raw reads was observed per unique TCR and UMI combination. Findings of the study overall: Tumors with more nonsynonymous mutations had more expanded intratumoral alpha and beta TCRs.

This clonotype was picked up a small number of times. What it recognizes is unknown. Each molecule of TCR cDNA was tagged with one unique molecular identifier. Using its own MiXCR run on the 5' RACE reads, TCRdb lists one record per CDR3 protein. Here the sample spans about 5,600 distinct CDR3 sequences, around 4.9% being singletons. The CDR3 has 16 residues. The V gene lost 0 bases and the J gene lost 3 bases, with 17 bases spanning the gap. The V gene's germline CDR1 is DFQATT and CDR2 SNEGSKA (reference sequence). As to time point: sample taken at primary tumor resection. The sample was lung tumor tissue, taken at surgery. The source is a male donor with early-stage non-small cell lung cancer. V and J are TRBV20-1 and TRBJ1-2, with TRBD1 as a possible D gene (5 bases). The CDR3 reads CSAREWRGLEDYGYTF. The CDR3 bases are TGCAGTGCTAGAGAATGGAGGGGTTTAGAGGACTATGGCTACACCTTC.